These 10 T cell receptor beta chains were sequenced from one sample in a study of blood T cell repertoires in COVID-19. Measured with immunoSEQ multiplex PCR; TCRdb has only the in-frame clones, and not every one. This sample has about 57,000 clones; 70% to 90% occur once, and the top ten carry less than 4.5%. The sequenced sample consisted of PBMCs or T cells enriched from blood (not recorded which). The receptor set was obtained from a woman aged 40 to 49 with acute COVID-19.

This sequence joins TRBV6-5 and TRBJ1-6, with 8 nucleotides matching TRBD1. V trimming: 10 bases; J trimming: 7 bases; junction bases outside the gene matches: 12. CDR3 length: 15 residues. The V gene's germline CDR1 is MNHEY and CDR2 SVGAGI. This chain's CDR3 is CATILTGAGNSPLHF. The CDR3 bases are TGTGCCACCATCTTGACAGGGGCTGGAAATTCACCCCTCCACTTT.

The chain joins TRBV12-5 to TRBJ2-3, with TRBD2 identical over 7 bases. Germline V CDR1 and CDR2: LGHNT, FRNRAP. The V and J ends lost 5 bases and 8 bases, in that order; junction bases with no gene match: 10. The CDR3 has 14 residues. CDR3 bases: TGTGCTAGTGGTCTACTAGCGTACCCCGCTACGCAGTATTTT. Its protein product is CASGLLAYPATQYF. The variable domain in full, completed from reference TRBV12-5 and TRBJ2-3, reads DARVTQTPRHKVTEMGQEVTMRCQPILGHNTVFWYRQTMMQGLELLAYFRNRAPLDDSGMPKDRFSAEMPDATLATLKIQPSEPRDSAVYFCASGLLAYPATQYFGPGTRLTVL.

For this clone: Sequence at one end of the junction differs from germline and may be a read error. The V call is TRBV7-2, the J call TRBJ1-3, with TRBD1 matching over 8 bases. Germline V gene lookup returns CDR1 SGHTA and CDR2 FQGNSA. The CDR3 contains 11 residues. For the CDR3, the DNA is TGTGCCAGCAGCCTGACAGGGGCCCCGTTCTTT. Translated: CASSLTGAPFF.

This clone was recorded a few times. This chain links TRBV19 with TRBJ2-1; 9 bases line up with TRBD2. The CDR3 has 15 residues. Losses at the gene ends were 2 bases for V and 7 bases for J; bases not matched to a gene: 6. The germline V gene has CDR1 LNHDA and CDR2 SQIVND (reference sequence). Written as DNA, the CDR3 is TGTGCCAGTAGTATACTTGCGGGGGGGCCGAATGAGCAGTTCTTC. It encodes CASSILAGGPNEQFF.

This sequence joins TRBV7-3 and TRBJ1-1; D is perhaps TRBD1 (5 bases). Trimming removed 0 bases at V and 1 base at J, with 6 bases between. The length of the CDR3 is 14 residues. From germline, CDR1 is SGHTA and CDR2 FQGTGA. This chain's CDR3 is CASSLTGRNTEAFF. The CDR3, as DNA: TGTGCCAGCAGCTTAACGGGGCGGAACACTGAAGCTTTCTTT. Looking up the rest from reference TRBV7-3 and TRBJ1-1 gives the full variable domain: GAGVSQTPSNKVTEKGKYVELRCDPISGHTALYWYRQSLGQGPEFLIYFQGTGAADDSGLPNDRFFAVRPEGSVSTLKIQRTERGDSAVYLCASSLTGRNTEAFFGQGTRLTVV.

The chain couples TRBV29-1 to TRBJ1-2; 11 nucleotides line up with TRBD1. CDR1 is SQVTM, CDR2 ANQGSEA, per germline. The trim removed 3 bases at V and 8 bases at J, leaving 11 bases unmatched. The CDR3 is 15 residues long. The CDR3 DNA follows: TGCAGCGTTGATCCCCTGGGACAGGGGGGTCGGGGCTACACCTTC. Translation gives CSVDPLGQGGRGYTF.

V gene TRBV28 combines with J gene TRBJ2-7, with D tentatively TRBD1 (5 bases). CDR3 length equals 12 residues. Germline loops: CDR1 MDHEN, CDR2 SYDVKM. V lost 10 bases to trimming and J lost 6 bases, with 16 bases between them. Here the CDR3 DNA reads TGTGCCATCCAGGGCCCCCCGACCGAGCAGTACTTC. Amino acid sequence: CAIQGPPTEQYF.

This chain links TRBV9 with TRBJ1-6; D possibly corresponds to TRBD1 (6 bases). V was cut by 0 bases and J by 5 bases, with 9 bases left in between. Germline V CDR1 and CDR2: SGDLS, YYNGEE. The CDR3 runs 15 residues. CDR3 coding DNA: TGTGCCAGCAGCGTAGGGGACATCCATAATTCACCCCTCCACTTT. Encoded protein: CASSVGDIHNSPLHF.

Notes on this clone: An end of the junction does not agree with germline; a read error may underlie this. The CDR3: CASSIDELIGQGGYTGELFF. CDR3 sequence (DNA): TGTGCCAGCAGCATAGACGAATTGATCGGACAGGGGGGATACACCGGGGAGCTGTTTTTT. The rearrangement uses TRBV11-3 and TRBJ2-2, with TRBD1 matching 10 bases. The CDR3 covers 20 residues. CDR1 is SGHNT, CDR2 YENEEA, per germline. The full variable domain, rest sourced from reference TRBV11-3 and TRBJ2-2, is EAGVVQSPRYKIIEKKQPVAFWCNPISGHNTLYWYLQNLGQGPELLIRYENEEAVDDSQLPKDRFSAERLKGVDSTLKIQPAELGDSAVYLCASSIDELIGQGGYTGELFFGEGSRLTVL.

The rearrangement links TRBV28 to TRBJ1-5, with D hard to call. From germline, CDR1 is MDHEN and CDR2 SYDVKM. CDR3 length: 12 residues. V was pared by 7 bases and J by 4 bases, with 8 bases between. CDR3 residues: CASTKANQPQHF. Written as DNA, the CDR3 is TGTGCCAGCACCAAAGCAAATCAGCCCCAGCATTTT.